Shown below are 30 T cell receptor beta chains from a single sample sequenced in a study of spatial heterogeneity in lung cancer. As to time point: sample taken at primary tumor resection. The authors sequenced whole RNA from tumor, nontumor lung or frozen PBMC without sorting. TCRdb re-called the 5' RACE reads with MiXCR, one entry per CDR3 protein. The sample shows tens of thousands of distinct CDR3 sequences, over 9.5% of them seen only once. This specimen was PBMCs, taken at surgery. These receptors were collected from a male donor with early-stage non-small cell lung cancer.

This clonotype was recorded at least ten times. The chain uses TRBV10-3 and TRBJ2-3; D unclear. The CDR3 runs 15 residues. Germline values: CDR1 ENHRY, CDR2 SYGVKD. Trimming removed 2 bases from V and 0 bases from J, with 9 bases in between. DNA for the CDR3: TGTGCCATCAGTGAGGGCAGGCCCAGCACAGATACGCAGTATTTT. Its protein is CAISEGRPSTDTQYF.

Points on this clonotype: A read error may produce the germline difference seen at one junction end. This chain uses TRBV12-3 or TRBV12-4 with TRBJ1-5, with D unresolved. This CDR3 spans 14 amino acids. CDR3 nucleotides: TGTGCCAGCAGTTTCGATCCGGGAAATCAGTCCCAGCATTTT. This encodes CASSFDPGNQSQHF.

This chain links TRBV11-1 with TRBJ1-3; 7 bases map to TRBD1. The germline V gene encodes CDR1 SGHAT and CDR2 FQDESV (reference sequence). The junction had 13 bases not matched to a gene; V was cut back by 4 bases and J by 4 bases. The CDR3 is 17 residues long. This chain's CDR3 is CASSSTTGNLRGNTIYF. In DNA form, the CDR3 reads TGTGCCAGCAGCTCAACGACAGGGAATTTGCGCGGAAACACCATATATTTT.

At least ten counts were recorded for this clonotype. The chain combines TRBV29-1 with TRBJ2-3; D tentatively fits TRBD1 or TRBD2 (5 bases each). The CDR3 sequence is 10 residues long. Trimming left V 7 bases short and J 9 bases short, with 11 bases between. The V gene's germline CDR1 is SQVTM and CDR2 ANQGSEA. This CDR3 reads CSAGTGTQYF. CDR3 bases: TGCAGCGCGGGGACCGGGACGCAGTATTTT.

This clonotype turned up a few times. At one end, the junction sequence differs from germline, possibly due to a read error. The V gene is TRBV4-3, the J gene TRBJ2-7, with 12 nucleotides matching TRBD2. Germline V gene sequence: CDR1 LGHNA, CDR2 YSLEER. The CDR3 spans 14 residues. CDR3 loop: CASSQEASGRDIHF. The DNA of the CDR3 is TGCGCCAGCAGCCAAGAAGCTAGCGGGAGGGACATACACTTC.

The genes are TRBV21-1 and TRBJ2-2; TRBD1 is the table's D call, not checked against the DNA. TRBV21-1 is flagged as a pseudogene. The CDR3 runs to 13 residues. The CDR3 region is CARSREATGELFF. In nucleotides, the CDR3 is TGTGCCAGGTCCAGGGAGGCCACCGGGGAGCTGTTTTTT.

CDR3 sequence reads: CSASRTSGRDEQFF. CDR3 nucleotides: TGCAGTGCTAGCCGGACTAGCGGGAGGGATGAGCAGTTCTTC. The chain combines TRBV20-1 with TRBJ2-1, with TRBD2 identical over 15 bases. The CDR3 is 14 residues long. V lost 3 bases, J lost 8 bases, and 2 bases stayed unmatched. Germline-derived CDR1 and CDR2 are DFQATT and SNEGSKA (reference sequence).

A remark on this clonotype: A much larger clone sits a single nucleotide away, making a read error possible. The chain is built from TRBV27 and TRBJ2-7; 7 bases map to TRBD1. V trimming: 10 bases; J trimming: 3 bases; junction bases outside the gene matches: 12. The CDR3 is made up of 14 amino acids. Germline CDR1 MNHEY, CDR2 SMNVEV (reference sequence). The CDR3 DNA reads as TGTGCCAACAGGGGATCGACAGGATACTACGAGCAGTACTTC. This sequence encodes CANRGSTGYYEQYF.

This clonotype came up a few times. The chain employs TRBV12-3 or TRBV12-4 and TRBJ1-1, with D possibly matching TRBD1 (5 bases). This CDR3 contains 13 residues. The V end was cut by 4 bases, the J end by 4 bases, with 10 bases between. CDR3 sequence: CASSWGVSTEAFF. CDR3 sequence (DNA): TGTGCCAGCAGTTGGGGGGTGAGCACTGAAGCTTTCTTT.

The chain joins TRBV29-1 to TRBJ2-5, with D perhaps assigned TRBD1 or TRBD2 (5 bases each). Germline CDR1 SQVTM, CDR2 ANQGSEA. The CDR3 is made up of 15 amino acids. V lost 7 bases, J lost 0 bases, and 18 bases lay in between. The DNA of the CDR3 is TGCAGCGCCAGCACTGGGGGAAGCCACCAAGAGACCCAGTACTTC. Its translation: CSASTGGSHQETQYF.

Remarks on this clonotype: The missing conserved phenylalanine or tryptophan at the end of this CDR3 makes a read error likely. The chain couples TRBV6-2 or TRBV6-3 to TRBJ2-4, with 8 bases aligning to TRBD2. This CDR3 contains 17 residues. V lost 5 bases and J lost 1; bases outside the gene matches: 10. The germline gives CDR1 MNHEY, CDR2 SVGEGT. The CDR3 region has the DNA TGTGCCAGCAGTAATACTCTCGGCGGGAGGGCCAAAAACATTCAGTACATC. It encodes CASSNTLGGRAKNIQYI.

This clonotype was observed many times. This sequence joins TRBV29-1 and TRBJ2-7; 7 nucleotides align to TRBD1. After removal of 6 bases from V and 2 bases from J, the junction contained 10 bases not matched to a gene. The CDR3 length is 14 residues. CDR1 is SQVTM and CDR2 is ANQGSEA in the germline V gene. Written as DNA, the CDR3 is TGCAGCGTGAGAGGGGGCCCTGGGACCTACGAGCAGTACTTC. Amino acid sequence: CSVRGGPGTYEQYF.

V is TRBV9 and J is TRBJ2-5, with D perhaps TRBD1 (5 bases). The CDR3 is 15 residues long. With 4 bases removed from V and 2 bases from J, the gap between germline ends came to 15 bases. Germline CDR1 SGDLS, CDR2 YYNGEE. CDR3 residues: CASSNTQGRQETQYF. CDR3 bases: TGTGCCAGCAGCAACACCCAGGGTCGACAAGAGACCCAGTACTTC.

This clonotype has only a few counts. The rearrangement joins TRBV28 to TRBJ2-7; D perhaps matches TRBD2 (6 bases). V lost 8 bases and J 5 bases, leaving 13 bases between the germline ends. Per the germline V gene, CDR1 is MDHEN and CDR2 is SYDVKM. This CDR3 has 12 residues. CDR3 sequence reads: CASAGTAHEQYF. In DNA form, the CDR3 reads TGTGCCAGCGCTGGGACTGCCCACGAGCAGTACTTC.

Many counts were recorded for this clonotype. This chain uses TRBV11-2 with TRBJ2-7; 7 bases map to TRBD1. Unmatched junction bases numbered 5, after V lost 3 bases and J lost 6 bases. CDR3 length equals 13 residues. Germline assignment: CDR1 SGHAT and CDR2 FQNNGV. CDR3: CASSLDRLSEQYF. CDR3 DNA sequence: TGTGCCAGCAGCTTGGACAGGTTAAGCGAGCAGTACTTC.

This clonotype was counted only a few times. This rearrangement joins TRBV7-9 to TRBJ1-2; D gene unclear. Per the germline V gene, CDR1 is SEHNR and CDR2 is FQNEAQ (reference sequence). CDR3 size: 12 residues. Trimming stripped 5 bases from V and 4 bases from J, with 8 bases between. The CDR3 region is CASSIGPYGYTF. The CDR3 nucleotides are TGTGCCAGCAGCATAGGACCCTATGGCTACACCTTC.

The chain is built from TRBV20-1 and TRBJ1-1, with D tentatively TRBD1 (5 bases). Trimming stripped 0 bases from V and 6 bases from J, with 17 bases between. The germline V gene encodes CDR1 DFQATT and CDR2 SNEGSKA (reference sequence). This CDR3 is built from 15 residues. The chain's CDR3 is CSARERAGRRPEAFF. The CDR3 bases are TGCAGTGCTAGAGAACGTGCAGGGAGGAGACCTGAAGCTTTCTTT.

The chain uses TRBV10-3 and TRBJ2-1; unclear D gene. V gave up 0 bases and J gave up 7 bases, with 19 bases separating them. Germline V gene lookup returns CDR1 ENHRY and CDR2 SYGVKD. This CDR3 spans 17 amino acids. The CDR3, as DNA: TGTGCCATCAGTGAGTCTCTGTTGTCGCTACTCGTTAATGAGCAGTTCTTC. This encodes CAISESLLSLLVNEQFF.

This clonotype occurred a few times. This chain links TRBV6-2 or TRBV6-3 with TRBJ2-3, with 12 bases identical to TRBD2. The length of the CDR3 is 14 residues. V dropped 6 bases and J dropped 5; count of bases not matched to a gene: 3. Looked up from germline, CDR1 is MNHEY and CDR2 is SVGEGT. CDR3 protein: CASRATSGGDTQYF. CDR3 in DNA: TGTGCCAGCAGGGCGACTAGCGGGGGAGATACGCAGTATTTT.

This clonotype was observed a few times. The chain is built from TRBV20-1 and TRBJ2-7, with D uncertain. From germline, CDR1 is DFQATT and CDR2 SNEGSKA (reference sequence). The CDR3 is 12 residues long. The germline V and J ends were trimmed by 3 bases and 0 bases, with 6 bases remaining between them. The CDR3 here is CSASWSSYEQYF. In DNA form, the CDR3 reads TGCAGTGCTAGCTGGAGCTCCTACGAGCAGTACTTC.

This clonotype was seen at least ten times. This rearrangement joins TRBV3-1 to TRBJ1-2; D gene ambiguous. V lost 1 base, J lost 8 bases, and 14 bases lay in between. From germline, CDR1 is LGHDT and CDR2 YNNKEL (reference sequence). The length of the CDR3 is 14 residues. DNA for the CDR3: TGTGCCAGCAGCCAAGCCGGGAGGGCGGGAGGCTACACCTTC. As protein: CASSQAGRAGGYTF. Variable domain in full (rest from reference TRBV3-1 and TRBJ1-2): DTAVSQTPKYLVTQMGNDKSIKCEQNLGHDTMYWYKQDSKKFLKIMFSYNNKELIINETVPNRFSPKSPDKAHLNLHINSLELGDSAVYFCASSQAGRAGGYTFGSGTRLTVV.

The table lists this clonotype with many counts. The chain joins TRBV7-2 to TRBJ2-5, with no clear D. Trimming took off 5 bases at V and 5 bases at J, with 9 bases between the two ends. CDR3 length: 12 amino acids. Germline assignment: CDR1 SGHTA and CDR2 FQGNSA. CDR3 loop: CASSPPRETQYF. In nucleotides, the CDR3 is TGTGCCAGCAGCCCCCCCAGGGAGACCCAGTACTTC.

This clonotype was seen a few times. This rearrangement joins TRBV20-1 to TRBJ2-3; tentative D call: TRBD2 (7 bases). The length of the CDR3 is 13 residues. CDR1 and CDR2 (germline): DFQATT, SNEGSKA (reference sequence). The V gene lost 6 bases and the J gene lost 2 bases, with 12 bases spanning the gap. In DNA form, the CDR3 reads TGCAGTGCGCCGCGGGGGCTCACAGATACGCAGTATTTT. Residues: CSAPRGLTDTQYF.

V is TRBV7-2 and J is TRBJ2-3; 8 nucleotides align to TRBD1. From germline, CDR1 is SGHTA and CDR2 FQGNSA. V dropped 5 bases and J dropped 9; count of bases not matched to a gene: 4. The CDR3 covers 12 residues. This CDR3 is CASSPDRGTQYF. The CDR3 coding sequence is TGTGCCAGCAGCCCCGACAGGGGAACGCAGTATTTT.

This clonotype has more than one count but fewer than ten. The V and J genes are TRBV20-1 and TRBJ2-4; no firm D call. Trimming stripped 7 bases from V and 1 base from J, with 14 bases between. This CDR3 is built from 14 residues. Germline V lookup: CDR1 DFQATT, CDR2 SNEGSKA (reference sequence). CDR3 in DNA: TGCAGTGTTTTTTCGCCGCTCGCCAAAAACATTCAGTACTTC. Translation: CSVFSPLAKNIQYF.

CDR3 amino acids: CSVQIAGAADTQYF. The CDR3, as DNA: TGCAGCGTCCAGATAGCGGGAGCGGCAGATACGCAGTATTTT. The chain uses TRBV29-1 and TRBJ2-3; 9 bases are a match to TRBD2. Germline CDR1 SQVTM, CDR2 ANQGSEA. The CDR3 contains 14 residues. J was trimmed by 4 bases and V by 6 bases; bases with no gene match: 8.

This chain uses TRBV5-6 with TRBJ1-2; a possible D gene is TRBD1 (5 bases). This CDR3 spans 13 amino acids. Germline assignment: CDR1 SGHDT and CDR2 YYEEEE. V lost 4 bases to trimming and J lost 5 bases, with 12 bases between them. CDR3 in amino acids: CASSVGREYGYTF. Written as DNA, the CDR3 is TGTGCCAGCAGCGTAGGCAGGGAGTATGGCTACACCTTC.

This clonotype showed up just a few times. V and J are TRBV29-1 and TRBJ2-5; D gene unclear. Germline assignment: CDR1 SQVTM and CDR2 ANQGSEA. With 1 base removed from V and 4 bases from J, the gap between germline ends came to 4 bases. CDR3 length equals 11 residues. The CDR3 spells CSVEAGETQYF. CDR3 bases: TGCAGCGTTGAAGCGGGAGAGACCCAGTACTTC. The full variable domain, with the rest looked up from reference TRBV29-1 and TRBJ2-5, is SAVISQKPSRDICQRGTSLTIQCQVDSQVTMMFWYRQQPGQSLTLIATANQGSEATYESGFVIDKFPISRPNLTFSTLTVSNMSPEDSSIYLCSVEAGETQYFGPGTRLLVL.

This clonotype was seen more than once but under ten times. The rearrangement uses TRBV7-8 and TRBJ1-5; TRBD1 matches 7 bases. The germline CDR1 and CDR2 sequences are SGHVS and FQNEAQ. V lost 2 bases to trimming and J lost 10 bases; unmatched junction nucleotides: 5. CDR3 length: 13 residues. The CDR3 sequence: CASSLTGEGPQHF. DNA of the CDR3: TGTGCCAGCAGCTTAACAGGGGAGGGACCCCAGCATTTT.

This sequence joins TRBV20-1 and TRBJ2-7; D unresolved. The CDR3 has 16 amino acids. V was clipped by 6 bases and J by 0 bases, with 21 bases between them. CDR1 is DFQATT and CDR2 is SNEGSKA in the germline V gene (reference sequence). The CDR3 region is CSATSETTTYSYEQYF. Written as DNA, the CDR3 is TGCAGTGCCACCTCGGAGACCACTACCTACTCCTACGAGCAGTACTTC.